This record looks at one TCR beta chain sequence and its context. Assay used: immunoSEQ multiplex PCR; TCRdb lists only in-frame clones, some missing. This sample has hundreds of thousands of clones, with roughly 90% found just once. This sample was taken from a study of blood T cell repertoires in COVID-19. CDR3 length: 13 amino acids. Germline lookup yields CDR1 GTSNPN and CDR2 SVGIG (reference sequence). V was cut by 0 bases and J by 5 bases, with 10 bases left in between. Before being deemed recovered, Cohort 3 donors had two negative PCRs, clearance, or symptom resolution. The chain uses TRBV30 and TRBJ1-1; D possibly corresponds to TRBD1 (5 bases). The TCR comes from a woman aged 50 to 60 who had recovered from COVID-19. The sequencing input was PBMCs or T cells enriched from blood (not recorded which). For the CDR3, the DNA is TGTGCCTGGAGTGTCGGTGGGGGGACTGAAGCTTTCTTT. Translated, it gives CAWSVGGGTEAFF.